Listed here are 32 T cell receptor beta chains from one sample, sequenced in a study of metastatic and nonmetastatic thyroid tumors. TCRdb re-called clones via MiXCR from the PCR reads. There are approximately 19,000 clones in the sample; 37% occur only once, and about 25% lies in the top ten. Prior to thyroid surgery, none of the patients had received any treatment. The specimen sequenced was tumor tissue. These receptors were obtained from a female donor with papillary thyroid cancer or a benign thyroid nodule (not recorded which). Some clones in this sample may be carry-over from other donors' samples.

The chain uses TRBV13 and TRBJ1-3; weak D call: TRBD1 (6 bases). Trimming removed 4 bases at V and 3 bases at J, with 10 bases between. Looked up from germline, CDR1 is PRHDT and CDR2 is FYEKMQ (reference sequence). This CDR3 spans 14 amino acids. CDR3 nucleotides: TGTGCCAGCAGCTCCAGGGGCGGTGGAAACACCATATATTTT. Its translation is CASSSRGGGNTIYF.

This clone was observed a handful of times. The chain's CDR3 is CATVPVETSNYGYTF. CDR3 nucleotide sequence: TGTGCGACCGTCCCCGTAGAGACTTCTAACTATGGCTACACCTTC. V gene TRBV28 combines with J gene TRBJ1-2; no clear D. From germline, CDR1 is MDHEN and CDR2 SYDVKM. The CDR3 totals 15 residues.

This clone turned up a few times. The gene calls are TRBV12-3 or TRBV12-4 and TRBJ1-1; D gene ambiguous. The V end was cut by 4 bases, the J end by 3 bases, with 12 bases between. CDR3 length equals 14 residues. CDR3 DNA: TGTGCCAGCAGTTCTCCGGACGGGCACACTGAAGCTTTCTTT. The encoded protein is CASSSPDGHTEAFF.

This sequence joins TRBV6-1 and TRBJ2-2, with 8 bases that match TRBD2. Trimming cost V 6 bases and J 4 bases; bases outside gene matches: 7. Germline V lookup: CDR1 MNHNS, CDR2 SASEGT. This CDR3 comprises 15 residues. The CDR3 DNA reads as TGTGCCAGCAGGCAGCGGGGGCCGGTCACCGGGGAGCTGTTTTTT. Residues: CASRQRGPVTGELFF.

The chain recombines TRBV11-2 with TRBJ2-1; maybe TRBD2 (6 bases). The CDR3 covers 12 residues. Per germline, CDR1 SGHAT and CDR2 FQNNGV. V lost 6 bases to trimming and J lost 9 bases, with 12 bases between them. CDR3 protein: CASRSTSPEQFF. As DNA, the CDR3 is TGTGCCAGCAGGTCGACTAGTCCTGAGCAGTTCTTC.

This sequence joins TRBV3-1 and TRBJ1-6; D not resolved. This CDR3 region has 12 residues. The germline CDR1 and CDR2 sequences are LGHDT and YNNKEL (reference sequence). V lost 5 bases and J 10 bases, leaving 9 bases between the germline ends. CDR3 sequence reads: CASSGEYSPLHF. The CDR3 DNA is TGTGCCAGCAGCGGAGAATACTCACCCCTCCACTTT.

The V call is TRBV30, the J call TRBJ2-7, with D uncertain. Germline-derived CDR1 and CDR2 are GTSNPN and SVGIG (reference sequence). V lost 0 bases, J lost 10 bases, and 10 bases lay in between. This CDR3 comprises 11 residues. This chain's CDR3 is CAWSVDHLQYF. In DNA, the CDR3 is TGTGCCTGGAGTGTAGACCACCTTCAGTACTTC.

This clone occurred a few times. The chain links TRBV25-1 to TRBJ1-6; D is perhaps TRBD1 (6 bases). Trimming shortened V by 7 bases and J by 4 bases, and 11 bases separated the two germline ends. Looked up from germline, CDR1 is MGHDK and CDR2 is SYGVNS. This CDR3 spans 14 amino acids. CDR3 sequence reads: CASTRGGYNSPLHF. CDR3 nucleotides: TGTGCCAGCACCCGAGGGGGTTATAATTCACCCCTCCACTTT.

The gene calls are TRBV6-1 and TRBJ2-5; 10 bases map to TRBD1. Per germline, CDR1 MNHNS and CDR2 SASEGT. V lost 5 bases and J lost 2; bases outside the gene matches: 5. The CDR3 consists of 15 residues. As DNA, the CDR3 is TGTGCCAGCAGTCAGACAGGGGGCCGTCAAGAGACCCAGTACTTC. Protein: CASSQTGGRQETQYF.

This clone came up many times. The J gene is TRBJ2-1, the V gene TRBV6-6, with D perhaps matching TRBD2 (5 bases). The CDR3 loop spans 13 amino acids. The germline V gene encodes CDR1 MNHNY and CDR2 SVGAGI (reference sequence). V lost 2 bases, J lost 3 bases, and 5 bases lay in between. The CDR3 here is CASSYRDYNEQFF. Written as DNA, the CDR3 is TGTGCCAGCAGTTACCGGGACTACAATGAGCAGTTCTTC.

The V and J genes are TRBV30 and TRBJ1-1, with a possible D match to TRBD1 (5 bases). This CDR3 has 13 residues. CDR1 GTSNPN and CDR2 SVGIG come from the germline V gene (reference sequence). V dropped 3 bases and J dropped 4 bases, with 12 bases sitting between them. CDR3 loop: CAWRGKGFTEAFF. The CDR3 DNA reads as TGTGCCTGGAGGGGGAAGGGGTTCACTGAAGCTTTCTTT.

The chain recombines TRBV6-1 with TRBJ1-2, with D hard to call. This CDR3 is 12 amino acids long. CDR1 MNHNS and CDR2 SASEGT come from the germline V gene. Between the trimmed V and J ends, which lost 6 bases and 5 bases, there was a span of 10 bases. As DNA, the CDR3 is TGTGCCAGCAGCCTCGGTGGTTATGGCTACACCTTC. Translating gives CASSLGGYGYTF.

This clone has a handful of counts. The chain employs TRBV19 and TRBJ1-2; D is undetermined. V was trimmed by 2 bases and J by 4 bases, leaving 11 bases between them. The germline V gene encodes CDR1 LNHDA and CDR2 SQIVND (reference sequence). This CDR3 is 14 amino acids long. CDR3 DNA sequence: TGTGCCAGTAGTATAAGTGTGGGCCGCTATGGCTACACCTTC. Protein sequence: CASSISVGRYGYTF.

The rearrangement uses TRBV5-1 and TRBJ2-7, with TRBD2 matching over 12 bases. With 6 bases clipped from V and 6 bases from J, the junction kept 7 bases outside the gene matches. The V gene's germline CDR1 is SGHRS and CDR2 YFSETQ. The CDR3 consists of 14 residues. This CDR3 reads CASTLAGGYVEQYF. Here the CDR3 DNA reads TGCGCCAGCACGCTAGCGGGGGGGTATGTCGAGCAGTACTTC.

This clone was found a few times. V and J are TRBV15 and TRBJ2-5, with D perhaps TRBD1 (5 bases). CDR3 length: 14 amino acids. The germline gives CDR1 LNHNV, CDR2 YYDKDF (reference sequence). Trimming pared 2 bases from V and 5 bases from J, leaving 12 bases between. CDR3 sequence: CATSRSGHGETQYF. The DNA for the CDR3 is TGTGCCACCAGCAGAAGTGGACATGGGGAGACCCAGTACTTC.

This chain joins TRBV6-1 and TRBJ2-6; a weak D match, TRBD2 (6 bases). Germline V lookup: CDR1 MNHNS, CDR2 SASEGT. The CDR3 sequence is 15 residues long. The ends were cut back, 7 bases at V and 0 bases at J, with 10 bases in the middle. The CDR3, as DNA: TGTGCCAGCATTCGGGGACTCTCTGGGGCCAACGTCCTGACTTTC. As protein: CASIRGLSGANVLTF.

There are a few counts of this clone. This chain links TRBV10-1 with TRBJ2-3; D may be TRBD2 (6 bases). The CDR3 has 15 amino acids. CDR1 is WNHNN, CDR2 SYGVQD, per germline (reference sequence). V was trimmed by 3 bases and J by 1 base, leaving 11 bases between them. The CDR3 loop is CASSDGSGGTDTQYF. The CDR3 bases are TGCGCCAGCAGTGACGGGAGCGGAGGCACAGATACGCAGTATTTT.

The chain recombines TRBV18 with TRBJ1-4; no clear D. V was pared by 3 bases and J by 6 bases, with 8 bases between. The CDR3 is 13 residues long. CDR1 KGHSH and CDR2 LQKENI come from the germline V gene. The CDR3 region is CASSPRGDEKLFF. DNA of the CDR3: TGTGCCAGCTCACCGAGAGGTGATGAAAAACTGTTTTTT.

The table lists this clone with a few counts. V gene TRBV27 combines with J gene TRBJ2-7; 7 bases are a match to TRBD1. The junction had 6 bases not matched to a gene; V was cut back by 6 bases and J by 1 base. The CDR3 spans 14 residues. CDR1 MNHEY and CDR2 SMNVEV come from the germline V gene (reference sequence). In DNA form, the CDR3 reads TGTGCCAGCAGCGGACAGGAGAATTCCTACGAGCAGTACTTC. Translating gives CASSGQENSYEQYF.

The chain employs TRBV20-1 and TRBJ2-3; D uncertain. The germline gives CDR1 DFQATT, CDR2 SNEGSKA (reference sequence). The CDR3 is made up of 16 amino acids. V shed 6 bases and J shed 3 bases, with 22 bases lying between them. The CDR3 is CSAPSPRRVGTDTQYF. In nucleotides, the CDR3 is TGCAGTGCCCCCTCCCCACGACGGGTAGGGACAGATACGCAGTATTTT.

A few counts support this clone. V usage is TRBV19 and J usage is TRBJ2-5; 9 nucleotides line up with TRBD1. The trim removed 5 bases at V and 4 bases at J, leaving 5 bases unmatched. The CDR3 has 14 residues. The V gene's germline CDR1 is LNHDA and CDR2 SQIVND (reference sequence). The DNA of the CDR3 is TGTGCCAGTAGTCCAGGGACAGGGAGAGAGACCCAGTACTTC. Translated: CASSPGTGRETQYF.

This clone was detected a few times. The J gene is TRBJ2-7, the V gene TRBV6-2 or TRBV6-3, with 7 bases matching TRBD2. The CDR3 length is 13 residues. Unmatched junction bases numbered 8, after V lost 10 bases and J lost 2 bases. Per the germline V gene, CDR1 is MNHEY and CDR2 is SVGEGT. In DNA form, the CDR3 reads TGTGCCACTCACCGGGGGGATACCTACGAGCAGTACTTC. Its translation: CATHRGDTYEQYF.

The chain uses TRBV6-1 and TRBJ2-7; maybe TRBD2 (6 bases). The germline V gene has CDR1 MNHNS and CDR2 SASEGT. V shed 2 bases and J shed 0 bases, with 11 bases lying between them. This CDR3 is built from 15 residues. The CDR3 sequence is CASSEFVGGSYEQYF. The CDR3 DNA is TGTGCCAGCAGTGAATTTGTGGGGGGCTCCTACGAGCAGTACTTC.

This clone was counted between two and nine times. The chain couples TRBV6-5 to TRBJ2-1, with D perhaps matching TRBD1 or TRBD2 (5 bases each). This CDR3 spans 15 amino acids. Trimming left V 0 bases short and J 8 bases short, with 14 bases between. The germline V gene encodes CDR1 MNHEY and CDR2 SVGAGI. Here the CDR3 reads CASSYSILMGDEQFF. DNA for the CDR3: TGTGCCAGCAGTTACTCGATACTGATGGGGGATGAGCAGTTCTTC.

The CDR3 loop reads CASRPGTSGAGELFF. As DNA, the CDR3 is TGTGCCAGCAGACCCGGGACTAGCGGGGCCGGGGAGCTGTTTTTT. The chain is built from TRBV6-1 and TRBJ2-2; 13 bases match TRBD2. Unmatched junction bases numbered 4, after V lost 6 bases and J lost 6 bases. CDR3 size: 15 residues. Per germline, CDR1 MNHNS and CDR2 SASEGT.

The table lists this clone with a few counts. CDR3 coding DNA: TGTGCCAGCAGCCAACCAAGGGGATTTGAGCAGTACTTC. Protein sequence: CASSQPRGFEQYF. The chain combines TRBV27 with TRBJ2-7; a possible D gene is TRBD1 (5 bases). This CDR3 contains 13 residues. Germline CDR1 and CDR2: MNHEY and SMNVEV (reference sequence). V lost 6 bases and J lost 7, with 16 bases in between.

This clone was found a few times. Its ends do not fully match the called genes, so a read error is possible. V and J are TRBV6-1 and TRBJ1-2; D perhaps matches TRBD1 (5 bases). This CDR3 spans 14 amino acids. Per germline, CDR1 MNHNS and CDR2 SASEGT. Here the CDR3 DNA reads TGTGCCAGCAGTGGACAGACAGTAAACTATGGCTGCACCTTC. Translating it yields CASSGQTVNYGCTF.

The chain carries TRBV10-1 and TRBJ2-3; 11 bases agree with TRBD2. In germline, CDR1 is WNHNN, CDR2 SYGVQD (reference sequence). The CDR3 covers 14 residues. The V segment lost 9 bases and the J segment 4 bases; nucleotides outside the gene matches: 6. CDR3: CASCSGRGADTQYF. In DNA, the CDR3 is TGCGCCAGTTGTAGCGGGAGGGGGGCAGATACGCAGTATTTT.

The chain joins TRBV27 to TRBJ1-2; D perhaps matches TRBD1 (6 bases). V shed 5 bases and J shed 7 bases, with 11 bases lying between them. CDR3 size: 12 residues. CDR1 and CDR2 from the germline V gene are MNHEY and SMNVEV (reference sequence). The CDR3 loop is CASSKQGSGYTF. CDR3 in DNA: TGTGCCAGCAGTAAACAGGGAAGTGGCTACACCTTC.

This clone was counted only a few times. The V and J genes are TRBV6-2 or TRBV6-3 and TRBJ1-2; 8 positions agree with TRBD1. Trimming cost V 0 bases and J 5 bases; bases outside gene matches: 5. The germline gives CDR1 MNHEY, CDR2 SVGEGT. The CDR3 is made up of 15 amino acids. CDR3 in amino acids: CASSYSRTGLYGYTF. The CDR3 bases are TGTGCCAGCAGTTACTCTAGGACAGGGCTTTATGGCTACACCTTC.

This clone was seen a handful of times. The rearrangement links TRBV20-1 to TRBJ2-7; D unclear. V was pared by 0 bases and J by 9 bases, with 15 bases between. The length of the CDR3 is 13 residues. In germline, CDR1 is DFQATT, CDR2 SNEGSKA (reference sequence). For the CDR3, the DNA is TGCAGTGCTAGAGATCCGCATGACCTCGGGCAGTACTTC. Its translation: CSARDPHDLGQYF.

This sequence joins TRBV11-2 and TRBJ1-6, with a weak D call TRBD1 (5 bases). V shed 5 bases and J shed 10 bases, with 21 bases lying between them. Germline V gene sequence: CDR1 SGHAT, CDR2 FQNNGV. The CDR3 length is 16 residues. The chain's CDR3 is CASSTRGAAVRSPLHF. The CDR3 bases are TGTGCCAGCAGCACGCGGGGCGCGGCGGTCCGGTCACCCCTCCACTTT. Full variable domain (rest looked up from reference TRBV11-2 and TRBJ1-6): EAGVAQSPRYKIIEKRQSVAFWCNPISGHATLYWYQQILGQGPKLLIQFQNNGVVDDSQLPKDRFSAERLKGVDSTLKIQPAKLEDSAVYLCASSTRGAAVRSPLHFGNGTRLTVT.